This TCR beta chain was found in a study of beta chain features in type 1 diabetes. Regarding the study as a whole: Insertions at VDJ junctions were less frequent in type 1 diabetes patients. These patients also deleted more nucleotides at the same junctions. Shortening that was moderate but significant affected the TCRB CDR3s of Type 1 diabetes patients in all four CD4+ subsets.

V lost 8 bases to trimming and J lost 5 bases; unmatched junction nucleotides: 8. The CDR3 contains 14 residues. Germline assignment: CDR1 SQVTM and CDR2 ANQGSEA. What was sequenced were expressed TCRB transcripts, since all of the isolated RNA had been reverse transcribed. Naive, central memory and regulatory T cell samples produced a mean of approximately 3.9 million reads. Method: immunoSEQ multiplex PCR; TCRdb's copy keeps in-frame clones and lacks some. The repertoire holds around 110,000 clones, with around 17% as singletons. This clone has just a few counts. Its specificity is unknown. Every participating donor gave one draw, a heparinised blood sample averaging around 120 mL. Sorting of CD4+ naive, central memory, regulatory and stem cell-like memory cells was performed via CD45RO/CCR7/CD25/CD127/CD95/CD27.

This receptor was obtained from a man under 40 with type 1 diabetes. This chain uses TRBV29-1 with TRBJ2-3; 12 bases align to TRBD2. The sequenced material came from central memory CD4+ T cells from blood. The CDR3 DNA sequence: TGCAGCACCGATCTAGCGGGGGGGCAAGATACGCAGTATTTT. This codes for CSTDLAGGQDTQYF.